This is a list of T cell receptor beta chains from one sample in a study of blood T cell repertoires in COVID-19. Sequenced by immunoSEQ multiplex PCR; TCRdb stores in-frame clones only, minus some. The data contain about 75,000 clones, roughly 90% of them singletons. Material for sequencing was peripheral blood. The receptors derive from a human donor in a cohort sampled during active COVID-19. CDR3s include the opening cysteine and the closing phenylalanine or tryptophan. D genes are given only for firm matches. Rows may omit the clone size; those that give it use once, few, many or a size class.

>TRBJ1-2|NA|TRBV10-3|once
TGTGCCATCACCGACTCAGGGTCCCTCAATGGCTACACCTTC
CAITDSGSLNGYTF
>TRBJ2-3|NA|TRBV3-1/TRBV3-2|NA
TGTGCCAGCAGCCAGCGGGGATACACAGATACGCAGTATTTT
CASSQRGYTDTQYF
>TRBJ2-3|TRBD2|TRBV4-1|few
TGCGCCAGCAGCCAAGATTGGGCTAGCGGGGGGGCAGATACGCAGTATTTT
CASSQDWASGGADTQYF
>TRBJ1-1|NA|TRBV9|NA
TGTGCCAGCAGCGCAGGCGTGGCAGGCACTGAAGCTTTCTTT
CASSAGVAGTEAFF
>TRBJ2-7|TRBD2|TRBV7-9|NA
TGTGCCAGCAGCCCCGGGGGGGCCTACGAGCAGTACTTC
CASSPGGAYEQYF
>TRBJ2-7|TRBD2|TRBV7-2|NA
TGTGCCAGCAGCCAAGCGGGGGGGGCATACGAGCAGTACTTC
CASSQAGGAYEQYF
>TRBJ1-5|TRBD1|TRBV15|NA
TGTGCCACCAGCAGATCGGACAGACAGGGATATAGCAATCAGCCCCAGCATTTT
CATSRSDRQGYSNQPQHF
>TRBJ1-2|TRBD1|TRBV18|once
TGTGCCAGCTCACCTGGGACAGGCTCCGATGGCTACACCTTC
CASSPGTGSDGYTF
>TRBJ2-7|NA|TRBV2|many
TGTGCCAGCAGGGGACAGGGTGGTAGCGGGACCTACTCGAGCTCCTACGAGCAGTACTTC
CASRGQGGSGTYSSSYEQYF
>TRBJ2-7|NA|TRBV10-3|NA
TGTGCCATCAGTCCGGGACTGGCCTACGAGCAGTACTTC
CAISPGLAYEQYF
>TRBJ2-1|NA|TRBV7-2|NA
TGTGCCAGCAGCCCGGCACAGAAGTACAATGAGCAGTTCTTC
CASSPAQKYNEQFF
>TRBJ1-2|TRBD1|TRBV6-5|NA
TGTGCCAGCAGTTATGGGACAGGGGGTAATTATGGCTACACCTTC
CASSYGTGGNYGYTF
>TRBJ2-7|NA|TRBV12-5|NA
TGTGCTAGTGTCCCCCCAGGCGCCGAGTACGAGCAGTACTTC
CASVPPGAEYEQYF
>TRBJ2-7|TRBD2|TRBV2|NA
TGTGCCAGCAGGGCAACTAGCGGGAGAGCCCGCACCACCTACGAGCAGTACTTC
CASRATSGRARTTYEQYF
>TRBJ2-1|TRBD2|TRBV30|NA
TGTGCCTGGAGGGCCCCGGGACTAGCGAAGAATGAGCAGTTCTTC
CAWRAPGLAKNEQFF
>TRBJ2-5|NA|TRBV19|NA
TGTGCCAGCAGGGGGGACTTGCAAGAGACCCAGTACTTC
CASRGDLQETQYF
>TRBJ2-3|TRBD1|TRBV7-2|NA
TGTGCCAGCAGCTCCCAGGGGGCGGGGTACACAGATACGCAGTATTTT
CASSSQGAGYTDTQYF
>TRBJ2-3|NA|TRBV11-2|NA
TGTGCCAGCAGCCCCACGAGAGGAACAGATACGCAGTATTTT
CASSPTRGTDTQYF
>TRBJ1-1|NA|TRBV10-2|NA
TGCGCCAGCATGCCGCAGGGTAACACTGAAGCTTTCTTT
CASMPQGNTEAFF
>TRBJ1-2|TRBD1|TRBV4-2|NA
TGTGCCAGCAGCCAAGAAGGGGACAGGGGTAACTATGGCTACACCTTC
CASSQEGDRGNYGYTF
>TRBJ1-1|TRBD1|TRBV7-9|NA
TGTGCCAGCTCCGGGAGGGGGCGCCGGGGGTTCCCGAACACTGAAGCTTTCTTT
CASSGRGRRGFPNTEAFF
>TRBJ2-3|NA|TRBV7-8|NA
TGTGCCAGCAGCTTAGCCGAGCGTAAGGAGTTAATCACAGATACGCAGTATTTT
CASSLAERKELITDTQYF
>TRBJ2-5|TRBD2|TRBV25-1|NA
TGTGCCAGCAGTGATAGCGGGAGGGCCGAAGAGACCCAGTACTTC
CASSDSGRAEETQYF
>TRBJ1-3|NA|TRBV4-3|NA
TGCGCCAGCAGCCAAGAGCCGAACCAGGGCTCTGGAAACACCATATATTTT
CASSQEPNQGSGNTIYF
>TRBJ2-7|TRBD1|TRBV20-1|NA
TGCAGTGCTAGTAGGACAGGGGGTTACGAGCAGTACTTC
CSASRTGGYEQYF